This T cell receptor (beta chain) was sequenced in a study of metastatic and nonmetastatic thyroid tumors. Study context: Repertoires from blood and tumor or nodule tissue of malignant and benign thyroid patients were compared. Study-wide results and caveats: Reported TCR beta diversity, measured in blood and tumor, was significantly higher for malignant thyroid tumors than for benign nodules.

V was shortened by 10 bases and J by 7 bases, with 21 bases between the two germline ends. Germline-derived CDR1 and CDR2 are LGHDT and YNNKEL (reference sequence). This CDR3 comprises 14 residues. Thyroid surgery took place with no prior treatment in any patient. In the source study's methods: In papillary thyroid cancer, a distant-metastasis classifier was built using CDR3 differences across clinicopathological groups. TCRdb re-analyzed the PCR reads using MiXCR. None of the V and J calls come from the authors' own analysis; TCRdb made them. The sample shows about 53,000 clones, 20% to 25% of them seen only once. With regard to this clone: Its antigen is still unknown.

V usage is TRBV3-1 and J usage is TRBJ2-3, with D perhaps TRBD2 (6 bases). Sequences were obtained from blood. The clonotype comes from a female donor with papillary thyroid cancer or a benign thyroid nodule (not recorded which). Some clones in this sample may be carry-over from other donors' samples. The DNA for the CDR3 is TGTGCCACCAGTTGGGACTCCGTGGGTCATACGCAGTATTTT. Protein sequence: CATSWDSVGHTQYF.